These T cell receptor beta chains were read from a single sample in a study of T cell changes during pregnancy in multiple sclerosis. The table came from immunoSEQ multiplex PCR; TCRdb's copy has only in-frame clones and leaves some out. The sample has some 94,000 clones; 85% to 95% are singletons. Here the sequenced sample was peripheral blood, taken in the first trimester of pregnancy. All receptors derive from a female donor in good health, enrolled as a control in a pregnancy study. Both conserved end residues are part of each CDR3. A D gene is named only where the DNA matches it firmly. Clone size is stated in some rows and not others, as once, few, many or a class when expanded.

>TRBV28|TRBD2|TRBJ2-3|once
TGTGCCAGCAGTTACAGCGGGGGGGCCGGAACAGATACGCAGTATTTT
CASSYSGGAGTDTQYF
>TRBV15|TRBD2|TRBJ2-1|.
TGTGCCACCAGCAGACGCCCAAGCCCGGGACTAGGCGATGAGCAGTTCTTC
CATSRRPSPGLGDEQFF
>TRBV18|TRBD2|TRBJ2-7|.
TGTGCCAGCTCACCCCGGGGGGGTCCGGCGGGGGAGCAGTACTTC
CASSPRGGPAGEQYF
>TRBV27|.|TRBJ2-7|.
TGTGCCAGCAGTTTCCAGGGTCCCTCCTACGAGCAGTACTTC
CASSFQGPSYEQYF
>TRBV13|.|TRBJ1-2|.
TGTGCCAGCAGCTTAGGGACGACACGACGGGGCTATGGCTACACCTTC
CASSLGTTRRGYGYTF
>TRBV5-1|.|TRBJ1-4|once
TGCGCCAGCAGCCCCCTTTTTCCAACTAATGAAAAACTGTTTTTT
CASSPLFPTNEKLFF
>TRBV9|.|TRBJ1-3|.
TGTGCCAGCAGCTCCTCGGGAGCATATTCTGGAAACACCATATATTTT
CASSSSGAYSGNTIYF
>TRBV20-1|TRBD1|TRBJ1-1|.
TGCAGTGCCCAGGACAGGGGCGAAGCTTTCTTT
CSAQDRGEAFF
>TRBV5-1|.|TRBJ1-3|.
TGCGCCAGCAGCAAACAGGGCGGAGACACCATATATTTT
CASSKQGGDTIYF
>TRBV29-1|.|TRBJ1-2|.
TGCAGCGTGTCGGAAGGACTGATCGACACCTTC
CSVSEGLIDTF
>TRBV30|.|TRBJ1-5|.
TGTGCCTGCGACAGAACGAATCAGCCCCAGCATTTT
CACDRTNQPQHF
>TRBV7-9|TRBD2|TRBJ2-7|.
TGTGCCAGCAGCCCGCGGGGGGCCTGGGAGCAGTACTTC
CASSPRGAWEQYF
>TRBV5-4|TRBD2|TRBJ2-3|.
TGTGCCAGCAGCCCCCCTCGCCTCAGCGGGGGGGCCGTCAATACGCAGTATTTT
CASSPPRLSGGAVNTQYF
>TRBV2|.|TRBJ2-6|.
TGTGCCAGCAGCCTGACGACGACACTGGCCAACGTCCTGACTTTC
CASSLTTTLANVLTF
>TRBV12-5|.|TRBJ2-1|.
TGTGCTAGTGGTTCCTTTTACAATGAGCAGTTCTTC
CASGSFYNEQFF
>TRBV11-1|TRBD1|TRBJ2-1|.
TGTGCCAGCAGCTTTATATCACAGGGGGAGCAGTTCTTC
CASSFISQGEQFF
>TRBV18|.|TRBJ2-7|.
TGTGCCAGCTCACCACTCCCGGCGGGCTCCTACGAGCAGTACTTC
CASSPLPAGSYEQYF
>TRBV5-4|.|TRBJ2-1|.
TGTGCCAGCAGCACTGAACAGGGTATCGGAGAGCAGTTCTTC
CASSTEQGIGEQFF
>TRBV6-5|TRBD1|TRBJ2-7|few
TGTGCCAGCAGTTTCATACAGGGGGACTACGAGCAGTACTTC
CASSFIQGDYEQYF
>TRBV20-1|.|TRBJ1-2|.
TGCAGTGCTAGTCCAGGGTGGGGCTACACCTTC
CSASPGWGYTF
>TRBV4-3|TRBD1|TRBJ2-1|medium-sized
TGCGCCAGCAGCCCCCGACAGGGGATCTACAATGAGCAGTTCTTC
CASSPRQGIYNEQFF
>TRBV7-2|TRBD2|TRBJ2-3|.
TGTGCCAGCAGCTTATTCCCCTTAGCGGGAGATACGCAGTATTTT
CASSLFPLAGDTQYF
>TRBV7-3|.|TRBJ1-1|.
TGTGCCAGCAGCGCCGGGGGGGGCACTGAAGCTTTCTTT
CASSAGGGTEAFF
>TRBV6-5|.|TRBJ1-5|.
TGTGCCAGCAGTAAAACTGGGCTTTACAATCAGCCCCAGCATTTT
CASSKTGLYNQPQHF
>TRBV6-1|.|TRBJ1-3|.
TGTGCCAGCAGTCCTAATTGGAGCTCTGGAAACACCATATATTTT
CASSPNWSSGNTIYF
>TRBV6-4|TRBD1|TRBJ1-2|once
TGTGCCAGCAGTGACGAGGGACAGGGGAAAGGGCTTTCTGGCTACACCTTC
CASSDEGQGKGLSGYTF
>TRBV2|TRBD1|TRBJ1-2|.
TGTGCCAGCAGTATGCAGGGGGACTACACCTTC
CASSMQGDYTF
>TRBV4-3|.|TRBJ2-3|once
TGCGCCAGCAGCCAAGACGGTCTCACAGATACGCAGTATTTT
CASSQDGLTDTQYF
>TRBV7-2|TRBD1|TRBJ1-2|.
TGTGCCAGCAGCTTAGGATTAGGACAGGGCTTAGCGTTGGGTGGCTACACCTTC
CASSLGLGQGLALGGYTF
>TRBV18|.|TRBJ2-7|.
TGTGCCAGCTCACCTCAGGCCTACGAGCAGTACTTC
CASSPQAYEQYF
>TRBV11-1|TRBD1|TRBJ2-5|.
TGTGCCAGCAGCTTGGGACAGGGACAAGAGACCCAGTACTTC
CASSLGQGQETQYF
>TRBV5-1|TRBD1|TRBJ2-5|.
TGCGCCAGCAGCAAGGGACAGGTCCAAGAGACCCAGTACTTC
CASSKGQVQETQYF
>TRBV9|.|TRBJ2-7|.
TGTGCCAGCAGCGAGGATGGGACTCACGCCTACGAGCAGTACTTC
CASSEDGTHAYEQYF
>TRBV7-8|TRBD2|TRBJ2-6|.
TGTGCCAGCAGCTTAAGTGGCGGGGGGGCCGCGACTGGGGCCAACGTCCTGACTTTC
CASSLSGGGAATGANVLTF
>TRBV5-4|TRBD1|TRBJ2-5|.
TGTGCCAGCAGCGAGCCCCCAGGGGGTCAAGAGACCCAGTACTTC
CASSEPPGGQETQYF
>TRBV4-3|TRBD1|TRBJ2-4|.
TGCGCCAGCAGCCGCGGACAGGGAAGGGACATTCAGTACTTC
CASSRGQGRDIQYF
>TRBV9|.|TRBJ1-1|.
TGTGCCAGCAGCGTAGAGGGGTTTCCCGTCACTGAAGCTTTCTTT
CASSVEGFPVTEAFF
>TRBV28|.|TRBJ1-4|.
TGTGCCAGCAGTTTTCAGGGTGCAACTAATGAAAAACTGTTTTTT
CASSFQGATNEKLFF
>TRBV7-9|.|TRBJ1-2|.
TGTGCCAGCAGCCCGACAGGAGTCAACTATGGCTACACCTTC
CASSPTGVNYGYTF
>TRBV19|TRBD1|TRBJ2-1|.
TGTGCCAGTAGTCTCGGGACAGGGGGTATCGATGAGCAGTTCTTC
CASSLGTGGIDEQFF
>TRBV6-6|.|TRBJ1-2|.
TGTGCCAGCAGTTCGACAGATTCGGGTGGCTACACCTTC
CASSSTDSGGYTF
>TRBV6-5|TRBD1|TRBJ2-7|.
TGTGCCAGCAGCTCCTTTACAGGGGACGAGCAGTACTTC
CASSSFTGDEQYF
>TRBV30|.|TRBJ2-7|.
TGTGCCTCGGCCACCGGGACTGACTACGAGCAGTACTTC
CASATGTDYEQYF
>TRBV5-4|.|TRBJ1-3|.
TGTGCCAGCAGCCTAGGGACGGCGGGAGGTGGAAACACCATATATTTT
CASSLGTAGGGNTIYF
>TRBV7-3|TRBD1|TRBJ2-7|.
TGTGCCAGCAGCTTTGGGACAGCGTACGAGCAGTACTTC
CASSFGTAYEQYF
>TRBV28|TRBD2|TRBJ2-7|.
TGTGCCAGCAGTTTAATTGGGACCGGGACTAGTCCGAGCGAGCAGTACTTC
CASSLIGTGTSPSEQYF
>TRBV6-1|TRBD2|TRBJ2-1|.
TGTGCCAGCAAGCGAGAGCGGGGCTACAATGAGCAGTTCTTC
CASKRERGYNEQFF
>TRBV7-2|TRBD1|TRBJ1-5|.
TGTGCCAGCAGACCCACAGGGGTCAATCAGCCCCAGCATTTT
CASRPTGVNQPQHF